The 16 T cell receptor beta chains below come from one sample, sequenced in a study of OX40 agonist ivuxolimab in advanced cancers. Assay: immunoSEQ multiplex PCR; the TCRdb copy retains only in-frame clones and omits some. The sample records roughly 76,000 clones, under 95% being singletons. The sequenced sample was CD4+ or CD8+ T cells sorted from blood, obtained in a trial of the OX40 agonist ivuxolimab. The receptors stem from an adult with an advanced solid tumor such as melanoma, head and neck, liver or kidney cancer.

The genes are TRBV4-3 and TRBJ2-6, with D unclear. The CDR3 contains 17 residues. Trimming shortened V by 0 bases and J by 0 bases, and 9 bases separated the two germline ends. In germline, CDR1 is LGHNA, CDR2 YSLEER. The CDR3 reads CASSQDQALSGANVLTF. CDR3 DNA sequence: TGCGCCAGCAGCCAAGATCAAGCCCTCTCTGGGGCCAACGTCCTGACTTTC.

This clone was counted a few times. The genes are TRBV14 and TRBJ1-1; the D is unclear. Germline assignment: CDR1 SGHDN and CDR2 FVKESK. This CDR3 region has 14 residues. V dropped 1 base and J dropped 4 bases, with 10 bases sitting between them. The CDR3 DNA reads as TGTGCCAGCAGCCAAGGGGAGAGAGGCACTGAAGCTTTCTTT. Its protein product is CASSQGERGTEAFF.

The DNA of the CDR3 is TGTGCCAGCAGCCGTCCCGGGACAGGGGTGAACACTGAAGCTTTCTTT. This gives the protein CASSRPGTGVNTEAFF. The rearrangement joins TRBV9 to TRBJ1-1; 10 nucleotides align to TRBD1. After removal of 4 bases from V and 0 bases from J, the junction contained 6 bases not matched to a gene. The germline V gene encodes CDR1 SGDLS and CDR2 YYNGEE. CDR3 length: 16 amino acids.

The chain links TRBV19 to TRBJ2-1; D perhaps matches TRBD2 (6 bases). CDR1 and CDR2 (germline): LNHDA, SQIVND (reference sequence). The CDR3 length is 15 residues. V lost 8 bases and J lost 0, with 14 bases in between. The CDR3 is CASDTGLRSYNEQFF. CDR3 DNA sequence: TGTGCCAGTGACACGGGACTGCGCTCCTACAATGAGCAGTTCTTC. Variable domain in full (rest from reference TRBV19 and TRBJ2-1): DGGITQSPKYLFRKEGQNVTLSCEQNLNHDAMYWYRQDPGQGLRLIYYSQIVNDFQKGDIAEGYSVSREKKESFPLTVTSAQKNPTAFYLCASDTGLRSYNEQFFGPGTRLTVL.

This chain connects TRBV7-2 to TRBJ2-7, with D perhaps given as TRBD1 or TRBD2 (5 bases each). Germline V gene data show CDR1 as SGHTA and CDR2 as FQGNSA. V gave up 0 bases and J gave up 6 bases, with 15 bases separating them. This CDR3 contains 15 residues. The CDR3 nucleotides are TGTGCCAGCAGCTTAGCAGGGGTGGGGACCTCCGAGCAGTACTTC. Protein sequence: CASSLAGVGTSEQYF.

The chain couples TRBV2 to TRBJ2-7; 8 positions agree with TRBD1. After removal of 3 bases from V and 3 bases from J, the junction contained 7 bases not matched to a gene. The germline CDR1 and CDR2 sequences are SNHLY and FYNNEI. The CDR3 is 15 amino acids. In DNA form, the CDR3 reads TGTGCCAGCAGTGACGTGGGGACAGGCTTCTACGAGCAGTACTTC. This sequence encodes CASSDVGTGFYEQYF.

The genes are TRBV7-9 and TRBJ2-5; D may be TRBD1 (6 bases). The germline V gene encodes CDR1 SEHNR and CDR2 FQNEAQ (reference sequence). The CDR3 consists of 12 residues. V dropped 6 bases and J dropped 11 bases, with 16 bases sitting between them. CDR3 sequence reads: CASRDSSKQQYF. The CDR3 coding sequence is TGTGCCAGCAGGGACAGCAGTAAGCAGCAGTACTTC.

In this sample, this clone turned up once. CDR3 DNA sequence: TGTGCCAGCAGAGGACTAGCGGGGGCCTACAATGAGCAGTTCTTC. Its translation: CASRGLAGAYNEQFF. The rearrangement links TRBV27 to TRBJ2-1; 13 bases map to TRBD2. V was pared by 6 bases and J by 2 bases, with 1 base of the junction left unmatched. Germline CDR1 and CDR2: MNHEY and SMNVEV (reference sequence). The CDR3 length is 15 residues.

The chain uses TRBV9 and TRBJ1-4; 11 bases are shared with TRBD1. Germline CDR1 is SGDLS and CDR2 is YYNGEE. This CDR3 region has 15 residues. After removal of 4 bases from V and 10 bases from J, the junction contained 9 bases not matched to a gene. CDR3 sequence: CASSPRGQGVAKLFF. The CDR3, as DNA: TGTGCCAGCAGCCCCCGGGGACAGGGGGTAGCAAAACTGTTTTTT.

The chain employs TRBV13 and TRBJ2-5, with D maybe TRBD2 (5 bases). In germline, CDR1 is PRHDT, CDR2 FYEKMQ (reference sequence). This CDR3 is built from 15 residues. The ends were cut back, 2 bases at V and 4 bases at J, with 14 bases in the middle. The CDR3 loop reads CASSLFPLEAETQYF. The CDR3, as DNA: TGTGCCAGCAGCTTATTCCCGTTGGAGGCAGAGACCCAGTACTTC.

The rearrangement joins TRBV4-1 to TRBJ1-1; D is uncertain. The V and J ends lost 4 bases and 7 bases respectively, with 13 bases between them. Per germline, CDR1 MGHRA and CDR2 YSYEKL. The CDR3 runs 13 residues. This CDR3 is CASSLLPSVEAFF. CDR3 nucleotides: TGCGCCAGCAGCCTTTTGCCCAGTGTTGAAGCTTTCTTT.

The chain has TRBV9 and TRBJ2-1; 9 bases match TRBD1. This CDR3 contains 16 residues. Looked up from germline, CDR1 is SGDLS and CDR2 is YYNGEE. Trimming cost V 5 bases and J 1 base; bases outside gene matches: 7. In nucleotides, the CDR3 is TGTGCCAGCAGTGTTCCACAGGGGGCATCCTACAATGAGCAGTTCTTC. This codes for CASSVPQGASYNEQFF.

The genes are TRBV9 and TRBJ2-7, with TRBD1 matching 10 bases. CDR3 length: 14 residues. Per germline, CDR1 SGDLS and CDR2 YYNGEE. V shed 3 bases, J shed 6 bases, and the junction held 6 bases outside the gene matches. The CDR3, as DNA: TGTGCCAGCAGCGAGGGACAGGGGTTAGGCGAGCAGTACTTC. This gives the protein CASSEGQGLGEQYF.

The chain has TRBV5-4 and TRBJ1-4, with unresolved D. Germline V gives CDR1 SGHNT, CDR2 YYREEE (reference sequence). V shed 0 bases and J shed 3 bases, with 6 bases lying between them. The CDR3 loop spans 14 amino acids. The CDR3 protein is CASSLGDANEKLFF. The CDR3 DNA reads TGTGCCAGCAGCTTGGGAGACGCTAATGAAAAACTGTTTTTT.

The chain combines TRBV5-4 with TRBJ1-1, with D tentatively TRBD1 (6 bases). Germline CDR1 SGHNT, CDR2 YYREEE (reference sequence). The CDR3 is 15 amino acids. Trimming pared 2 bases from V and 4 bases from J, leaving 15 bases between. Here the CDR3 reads CASSFYGGVITEAFF. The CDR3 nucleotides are TGTGCCAGCAGCTTTTACGGGGGCGTCATCACTGAAGCTTTCTTT.

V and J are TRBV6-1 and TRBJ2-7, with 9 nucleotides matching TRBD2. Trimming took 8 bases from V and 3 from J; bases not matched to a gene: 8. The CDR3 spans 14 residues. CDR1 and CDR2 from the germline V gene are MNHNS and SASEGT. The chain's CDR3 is CASGAGGRGYEQYF. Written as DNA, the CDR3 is TGTGCCAGCGGAGCGGGAGGACGAGGCTACGAGCAGTACTTC.